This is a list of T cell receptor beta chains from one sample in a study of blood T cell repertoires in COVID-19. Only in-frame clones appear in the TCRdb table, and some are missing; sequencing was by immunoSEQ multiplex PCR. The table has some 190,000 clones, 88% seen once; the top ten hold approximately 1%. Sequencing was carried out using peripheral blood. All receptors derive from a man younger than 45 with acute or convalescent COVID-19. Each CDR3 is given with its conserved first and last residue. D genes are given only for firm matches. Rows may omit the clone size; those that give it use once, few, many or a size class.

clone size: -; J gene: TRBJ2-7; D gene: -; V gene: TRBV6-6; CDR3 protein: CASSYVPAYEQYF; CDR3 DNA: TGTGCCAGCAGTTACGTTCCGGCCTACGAGCAGTACTTC
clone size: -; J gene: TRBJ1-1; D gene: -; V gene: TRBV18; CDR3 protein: CASSPTLTLNTEAFF; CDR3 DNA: TGTGCCAGCTCACCAACCCTCACACTGAACACTGAAGCTTTCTTT
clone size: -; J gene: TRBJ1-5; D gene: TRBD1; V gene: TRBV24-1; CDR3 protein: CATRGQGANQPQHF; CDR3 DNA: TGTGCCACCAGGGGACAGGGGGCGAATCAGCCCCAGCATTTT
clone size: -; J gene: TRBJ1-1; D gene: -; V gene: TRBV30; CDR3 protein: CAWSVGGRAFF; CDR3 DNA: TGTGCCTGGAGTGTGGGGGGAAGGGCTTTCTTT
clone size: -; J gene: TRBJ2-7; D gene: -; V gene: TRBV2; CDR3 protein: CASGQQKSYEQYF; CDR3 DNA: TGTGCCAGCGGGCAGCAGAAGAGCTACGAGCAGTACTTC
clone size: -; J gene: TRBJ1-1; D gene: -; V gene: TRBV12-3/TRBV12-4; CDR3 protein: CASSTEGPEAFF; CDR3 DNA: TGTGCCAGCAGTACGGAGGGCCCTGAAGCTTTCTTT
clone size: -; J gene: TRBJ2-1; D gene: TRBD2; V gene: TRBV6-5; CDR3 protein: CASTQAGGSYNEQFF; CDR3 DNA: TGTGCCAGCACCCAGGCGGGGGGCAGCTACAATGAGCAGTTCTTC
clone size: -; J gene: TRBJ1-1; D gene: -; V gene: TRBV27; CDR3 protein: CASSLSPVMNTEAFF; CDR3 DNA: TGTGCCAGCAGTTTATCGCCAGTCATGAACACTGAAGCTTTCTTT
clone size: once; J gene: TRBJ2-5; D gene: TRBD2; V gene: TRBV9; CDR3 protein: CASSVGGGKGETQYF; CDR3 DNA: TGTGCCAGCAGCGTAGGGGGGGGGAAGGGGGAGACCCAGTACTTC
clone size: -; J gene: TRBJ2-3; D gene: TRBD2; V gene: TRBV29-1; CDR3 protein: CSVEGTIRTDTQYF; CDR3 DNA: TGCAGCGTTGAGGGGACTATTCGCACAGATACGCAGTATTTT
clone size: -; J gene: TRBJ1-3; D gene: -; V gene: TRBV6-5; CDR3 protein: CASSFDSSGNTIYF; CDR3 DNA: TGTGCCAGCTCCTTCGACAGCTCTGGAAACACCATATATTTT
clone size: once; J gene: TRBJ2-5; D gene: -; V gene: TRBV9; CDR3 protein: CASSLRGDGIQETQYF; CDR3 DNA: TGTGCCAGCAGCCTAAGAGGAGACGGGATCCAAGAGACCCAGTACTTC
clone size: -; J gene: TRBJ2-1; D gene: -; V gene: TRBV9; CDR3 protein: CASSVDRGEQFF; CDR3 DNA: TGTGCCAGCAGCGTAGATCGCGGTGAGCAGTTCTTC
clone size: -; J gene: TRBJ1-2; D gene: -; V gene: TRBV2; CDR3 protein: CASLQGSNYGYTF; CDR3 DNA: TGTGCCAGCTTACAGGGTTCTAACTATGGCTACACCTTC
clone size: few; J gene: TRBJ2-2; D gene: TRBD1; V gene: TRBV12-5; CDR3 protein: CASGPDRGNLFF; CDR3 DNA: TGTGCTAGTGGTCCAGACAGGGGAAATCTGTTTTTT
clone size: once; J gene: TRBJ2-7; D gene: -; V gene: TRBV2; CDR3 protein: CASSVLAGTDEQYF; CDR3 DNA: TGTGCCAGCAGTGTTCTAGCCGGTACGGACGAGCAGTACTTC
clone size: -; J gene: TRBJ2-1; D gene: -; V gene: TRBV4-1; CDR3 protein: CASSQDPGGLGEQFF; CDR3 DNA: TGCGCCAGCAGCCAAGATCCTGGGGGCTTGGGTGAGCAGTTCTTC
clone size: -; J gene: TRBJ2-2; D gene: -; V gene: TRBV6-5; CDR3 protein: CASSYSRRTNTGELFF; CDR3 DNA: TGTGCCAGCAGTTACTCTCGCAGGACGAACACCGGGGAGCTGTTTTTT
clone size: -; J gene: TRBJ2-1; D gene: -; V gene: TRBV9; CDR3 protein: CASTSGDEQFF; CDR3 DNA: TGTGCCAGCACCTCGGGTGATGAGCAGTTCTTC
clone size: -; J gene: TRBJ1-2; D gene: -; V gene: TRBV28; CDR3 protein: CASSLELRGPYGYTF; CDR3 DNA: TGTGCCAGCAGTTTAGAACTTAGGGGCCCCTATGGCTACACCTTC
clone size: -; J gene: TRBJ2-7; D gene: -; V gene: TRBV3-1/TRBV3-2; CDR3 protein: CASSHPSGGEQYF; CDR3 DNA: TGTGCCAGCAGCCACCCGAGTGGTGGCGAGCAGTACTTC
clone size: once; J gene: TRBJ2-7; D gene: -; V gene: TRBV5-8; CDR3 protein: CASTVSLSISYEQYF; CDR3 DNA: TGTGCCAGCACCGTGTCCCTATCGATCTCCTACGAGCAGTACTTC
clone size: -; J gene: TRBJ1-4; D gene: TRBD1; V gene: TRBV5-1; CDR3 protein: CASTLGTGGEKLFF; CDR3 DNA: TGCGCCAGCACCCTCGGGACAGGGGGTGAAAAACTGTTTTTT
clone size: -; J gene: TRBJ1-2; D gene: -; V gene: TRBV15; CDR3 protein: CATSRDQDYGYTF; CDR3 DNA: TGTGCCACCAGCAGAGATCAGGACTATGGCTACACCTTC
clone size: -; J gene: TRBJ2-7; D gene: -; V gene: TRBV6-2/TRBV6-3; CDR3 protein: CASSDRQPGDEEQYF; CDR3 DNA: TGTGCCAGCAGCGACCGACAGCCAGGAGATGAGGAGCAGTACTTC
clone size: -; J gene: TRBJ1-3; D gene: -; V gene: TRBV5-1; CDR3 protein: CASSSQRAGSSGNTIYF; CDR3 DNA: TGCGCCAGCAGCTCCCAGCGTGCGGGAAGCTCTGGAAACACCATATATTTT
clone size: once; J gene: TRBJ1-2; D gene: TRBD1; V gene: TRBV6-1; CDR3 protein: CASSEAPGTGLNYGYTF; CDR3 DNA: TGTGCCAGCAGTGAAGCGCCCGGGACAGGATTAAACTATGGCTACACCTTC
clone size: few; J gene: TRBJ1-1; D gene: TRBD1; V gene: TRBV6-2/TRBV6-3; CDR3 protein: CASSPPHPRGSAFF; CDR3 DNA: TGTGCCAGCAGCCCCCCCCACCCCAGGGGGTCTGCTTTCTTT
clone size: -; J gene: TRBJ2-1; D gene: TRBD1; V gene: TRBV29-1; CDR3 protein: CSARDRGENEQFF; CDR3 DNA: TGCAGCGCAAGGGACAGGGGAGAGAATGAGCAGTTCTTC
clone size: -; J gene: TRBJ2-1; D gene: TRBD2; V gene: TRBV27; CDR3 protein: CASSRLAGGPNEQFF; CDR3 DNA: TGTGCCAGCAGCAGACTAGCGGGAGGGCCTAATGAGCAGTTCTTC
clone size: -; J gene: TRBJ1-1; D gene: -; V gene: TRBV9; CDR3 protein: CASSPTPNTEAFF; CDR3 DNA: TGTGCCAGCAGCCCTACTCCAAACACTGAAGCTTTCTTT